This entry lists 17 T cell receptor beta chains sequenced from one sample in a study of shared clonotypes between healthy human individuals. Sequencing used immunoSEQ multiplex PCR; TCRdb keeps in-frame clones, though not all of them. Here the sample spans 450,000 to 500,000 clones, about 84% being singletons. Sequenced material: PBMCs. These receptor sequences come from a woman aged 35 to 49 in good health. Some clones in this sample may be carry-over from other donors' samples.

The chain carries TRBV7-3 and TRBJ2-3, with a possible D match to TRBD1 (5 bases). CDR3 length equals 14 residues. Germline V gene sequence: CDR1 SGHTA, CDR2 FQGTGA. V lost 5 bases, J lost 0 bases, and 9 bases lay in between. DNA for the CDR3: TGTGCCAGCAGCCGTGGACATAGCACAGATACGCAGTATTTT. This translates into CASSRGHSTDTQYF.

The gene calls are TRBV5-1 and TRBJ2-7, with 7 bases lining up with TRBD1. The CDR3 covers 17 residues. The V and J ends lost 0 bases and 3 bases, in that order; junction bases with no gene match: 12. Germline CDR1 and CDR2: SGHRS and YFSETQ. DNA of the CDR3: TGCGCCAGCAGCTTGGAAGGGGGCGCTTCTTTAATCTACGAGCAGTACTTC. Amino acid sequence: CASSLEGGASLIYEQYF.

About this clone itself: A read error may produce the germline difference seen at one junction end. V usage is TRBV5-5 and J usage is TRBJ2-1; TRBD1 aligns across 8 bases. From germline, CDR1 is SGHKS and CDR2 YYEKEE (reference sequence). This CDR3 comprises 15 residues. The CDR3 DNA follows: TGCGCCAGCAGCTCAGGACAGGGCTCCTACAATGAGCAGTTCTTC. Translated: CASSSGQGSYNEQFF. The full variable domain, with the rest looked up from reference TRBV5-5 and TRBJ2-1, is DAGVTQSPTHLIKTRGQQVTLRCSPISGHKSVSWYQQVLGQGPQFIFQYYEKEERGRGNFPDRFSARQFPNYSSELNVNALLLGDSALYLCASSSGQGSYNEQFFGPGTRLTVL.

This clone appeared once. This sequence joins TRBV2 and TRBJ1-2; D perhaps matches TRBD1 (5 bases). There are 14 residues in the CDR3. CDR1 is SNHLY, CDR2 FYNNEI, per germline. V lost 6 bases and J 1 base, leaving 12 bases between the germline ends. CDR3 nucleotide sequence: TGTGCCAGCAGCGTCGGGGCCCTTAACTATGGCTACACCTTC. Translated, it gives CASSVGALNYGYTF. The entire variable domain, with the rest obtained from reference TRBV2 and TRBJ1-2, is as follows: EPEVTQTPSHQVTQMGQEVILRCVPISNHLYFYWYRQILGQKVEFLVSFYNNEISEKSEIFDDQFSVERPDGSNFTLKIRSTKLEDSAMYFCASSVGALNYGYTFGSGTRLTVV.

The CDR3 bases are TGTGCCAGCAGTTCCTCCGAGAGTTTAGAGCAGTTCTTC. Translated: CASSSSESLEQFF. V usage is TRBV11-2 and J usage is TRBJ2-1; D is unresolved. Germline lookup yields CDR1 SGHAT and CDR2 FQNNGV. Trimming cost V 6 bases and J 10 bases, with 16 bases left between them. This CDR3 is 13 amino acids long. Full variable domain (rest looked up from reference TRBV11-2 and TRBJ2-1): EAGVAQSPRYKIIEKRQSVAFWCNPISGHATLYWYQQILGQGPKLLIQFQNNGVVDDSQLPKDRFSAERLKGVDSTLKIQPAKLEDSAVYLCASSSSESLEQFFGPGTRLTVL.

The chain carries TRBV7-2 and TRBJ2-3; D possibly uses TRBD1 or TRBD2 (5 bases each). CDR1 is SGHTA, CDR2 FQGNSA, per germline. This CDR3 region has 15 residues. V was pared by 2 bases and J by 3 bases, with 12 bases between. This chain's CDR3 is CASSLTDSGTDTQYF. The CDR3 DNA reads as TGTGCCAGCAGCTTAACGGACTCAGGGACAGATACGCAGTATTTT.

This clone was detected once. The chain employs TRBV4-1 and TRBJ1-4; 10 nucleotides agree with TRBD1. CDR1 and CDR2 (germline): MGHRA, YSYEKL. Unmatched junction bases numbered 12, after V lost 0 bases and J lost 8 bases. This CDR3 comprises 18 residues. CDR3 region: CASSQDTRQGALGEKLFF. The CDR3 DNA sequence: TGCGCCAGCAGCCAAGATACCAGACAGGGGGCGCTCGGGGAAAAACTGTTTTTT.

The sample holds one count of this clone. The rearrangement uses TRBV10-3 and TRBJ1-1; maybe TRBD1 (5 bases). The germline V and J ends were trimmed by 0 bases and 4 bases, with 9 bases remaining between them. Germline loops: CDR1 ENHRY, CDR2 SYGVKD. This CDR3 region has 14 residues. As DNA, the CDR3 is TGTGCCATCAGTGAGTCGCCAGGGTCCACTGAAGCTTTCTTT. Encoded protein: CAISESPGSTEAFF.

This clone was observed once. The CDR3 reads CASSLTAYNEQFF. CDR3 nucleotides: TGTGCCAGCAGCCTGACAGCCTACAATGAGCAGTTCTTC. The chain carries TRBV7-9 and TRBJ2-1, with D perhaps matching TRBD1 (5 bases). CDR1 and CDR2 from the germline V gene are SEHNR and FQNEAQ (reference sequence). This CDR3 comprises 13 residues. Deletions cut 5 bases from V and 2 bases from J, with 7 bases between.

The rearrangement joins TRBV5-1 to TRBJ2-1, with TRBD2 matching 7 bases. V shed 0 bases, J shed 7 bases, and the junction held 13 bases outside the gene matches. This CDR3 is 17 amino acids long. Per the germline V gene, CDR1 is SGHRS and CDR2 is YFSETQ. This CDR3 reads CASSLGVGGRAGNEQFF. CDR3 DNA sequence: TGCGCCAGCAGCTTGGGCGTTGGGGGGAGGGCCGGAAATGAGCAGTTCTTC.

The chain links TRBV29-1 to TRBJ2-1, with 7 bases identical to TRBD1. The junction had 10 bases not matched to a gene; V was cut back by 4 bases and J by 1 base. The CDR3 totals 16 residues. The germline V gene has CDR1 SQVTM and CDR2 ANQGSEA. The CDR3 here is CSVGYRQGTSYNEQFF. CDR3 bases: TGCAGCGTTGGATATCGACAGGGAACATCCTACAATGAGCAGTTCTTC.

Regarding this clone: This likely stems from a read error, as it lies one base from a far larger clone. The chain carries TRBV25-1 and TRBJ2-1, with D tentatively TRBD2 (6 bases). This CDR3 comprises 13 residues. From germline, CDR1 is MGHDK and CDR2 SYGVNS. V shed 2 bases and J shed 9 bases, with 11 bases lying between them. The CDR3 nucleotides read TGTGCCAGCAGTGAAGCCCGGGGGAGTGAGCAGTTCTTC. Translated: CASSEARGSEQFF.

CDR3: CASVGQGGDYGYTF. The CDR3 DNA follows: TGTGCCAGCGTGGGACAGGGGGGTGACTATGGCTACACCTTC. V and J are TRBV7-2 and TRBJ1-2; TRBD1 agrees at 11 bases. Trimming removed 8 bases from V and 3 bases from J; junction bases left unmatched: 5. The CDR3 has 14 residues. CDR1 is SGHTA, CDR2 FQGNSA, per germline.

The genes are TRBV7-2 and TRBJ1-4; no definite D call. Germline V gives CDR1 SGHTA, CDR2 FQGNSA. The CDR3 has 13 amino acids. Trimming removed 0 bases from V and 14 bases from J, with 13 bases in between. CDR3 DNA sequence: TGTGCCAGCAGCTTAGCTTGGTCCAATCTCCTGTTTTTT. This sequence encodes CASSLAWSNLLFF.

For this clone: It is likely a read error: a sequence one base away is far more abundant. The same CDR3 also results from other DNA sequences found in this sample. The chain joins TRBV6-6 to TRBJ1-4; maybe TRBD1 (6 bases). Germline CDR1 is MNHNY and CDR2 is SVGAGI (reference sequence). CDR3 length equals 15 residues. CDR3 in DNA: TGTGCCAGCAGTTCGGACAGTGCAACTAATGAAAAGCTGTTTTTT. This translates into CASSSDSATNEKLFF.

The chain uses TRBV5-1 and TRBJ2-1, with 10 bases lining up with TRBD1. This CDR3 is 16 amino acids long. Germline assignment: CDR1 SGHRS and CDR2 YFSETQ. Trimming removed 3 bases from V and 8 bases from J; junction bases left unmatched: 11. CDR3 loop: CASSSGTGAREDEQFF. CDR3 bases: TGCGCCAGCAGCTCGGGGACAGGGGCCAGGGAGGATGAGCAGTTCTTC.

The rearrangement links TRBV30 to TRBJ1-5; TRBD1 might be the D (5 bases). CDR1 is GTSNPN and CDR2 is SVGIG in the germline V gene (reference sequence). This CDR3 contains 15 residues. Trimming took off 2 bases at V and 2 bases at J, with 13 bases between the two ends. In DNA, the CDR3 is TGTGCCTGGAGTATTCCAGGGTTTGGCAATCAGCCCCAGCATTTT. Residues: CAWSIPGFGNQPQHF.